Included here is one T cell receptor beta chain sequence, with context. While infection was still active, Seattle patients were enrolled and then followed longitudinally. Germline V gene lookup returns CDR1 MNHEY and CDR2 SMNVEV (reference sequence). Trimming cost V 8 bases and J 7 bases; bases outside gene matches: 4. The CDR3 spans 11 residues. Only in-frame clones appear in the TCRdb table, and some are missing; sequencing was by immunoSEQ multiplex PCR. The data show 350,000 or so clones, with roughly 87% seen just once and under 5% held by the top ten. These data belong to a study of blood T cell repertoires in COVID-19.

The chain employs TRBV27 and TRBJ1-2; 7 bases align to TRBD1. This receptor was obtained from a woman in her sixties with COVID-19, enrolled during active disease. Source material: peripheral blood. The CDR3 sequence is CASWDSSGYTF. The CDR3, as DNA: TGTGCCAGCTGGGACAGCTCTGGCTACACCTTC.